Listed below are T cell receptor beta chains from one sample, sequenced in a study of T-cell reconstitution after alpha-beta-depleted transplantation in children. TCRdb reprocessed the PCR reads via MiXCR and lists one record per CDR3 protein. This sample has around 370,000 distinct CDR3 sequences, with 10% found just once. The sample here was PBMCs from the stem cell graft donor, taken from the stem cell graft. These receptors all come from a human donor who donated a stem cell graft to a child with acute lymphoblastic leukemia. The CDR3 runs from the conserved cysteine through the conserved F or W. Clone size is stated in some rows and not others, as once, few, many or a class when expanded.

CDR3	V	J	size
CATSRDIGGRTYQETQYF	TRBV15	TRBJ2-5	.
CSASVGHTIGETQYF	TRBV20-1	TRBJ2-5	.
CASSEQGSGSSGNEQFF	TRBV10-1	TRBJ2-1	.
CSGWDVTYEQYF	TRBV29-1	TRBJ2-7	.
CAWSRGSNNEKLFF	TRBV30	TRBJ1-4	few
CASKVRRGYNEQFF	TRBV12-3/TRBV12-4	TRBJ2-1	few
CASSSPTAFNTEAFF	TRBV12-3/TRBV12-4	TRBJ1-1	.
CASSWTGANEKLFF	TRBV5-5	TRBJ1-4	few
CSAIGGTDTQYF	TRBV20-1	TRBJ2-3	many
CASSLGSGNYEQYF	TRBV5-1	TRBJ2-7	many
CATIAGIGDYEQYF	TRBV10-3	TRBJ2-7	many
CATSDSKMTGERETQYF	TRBV24-1	TRBJ2-5	many
CASSFATGWVKTQYF	TRBV12-3/TRBV12-4	TRBJ2-5	few
CASSPRLAARQETQYF	TRBV7-6	TRBJ2-5	once
CSARDWGKGDPETQYF	TRBV20-1	TRBJ2-5	few
CASSLFQGQQETQYF	TRBV7-2	TRBJ2-5	few
CASSFVLAGEETQYF	TRBV7-7	TRBJ2-5	few
CASLDVDTQYF	TRBV10-3	TRBJ2-3	.
CATKRGSKGLLAKNIQYF	TRBV27	TRBJ2-4	.
CASSSAQRTVETQYF	TRBV6-2/TRBV6-3	TRBJ2-5	few
CAISESDFLSYEQYF	TRBV10-3	TRBJ2-7	few
CASSVAAVSGTGELFF	TRBV9	TRBJ2-2	few
CASSEEYSNQPQHF	TRBV25-1	TRBJ1-5	few
CSVGASGRAYNEQFF	TRBV29-1	TRBJ2-1	few
CASSPKSNQPQHF	TRBV18	TRBJ1-5	.
CASSLGGGWNEQFF	TRBV12-3/TRBV12-4	TRBJ2-1	few
CASSPLAGGFYNEQFF	TRBV7-2	TRBJ2-1	many
CASSQVFLAETYNEQFF	TRBV4-1	TRBJ2-1	.
CASISGPERVYNEQFF	TRBV28	TRBJ2-1	few
CASMGTGNTGELFF	TRBV2	TRBJ2-2	few
CASSQDGQSPSYEQYF	TRBV14	TRBJ2-7	.
CASRRGFENTGELFF	TRBV19	TRBJ2-2	few
CASSDRATQETQYF	TRBV25-1	TRBJ2-5	few
CSVVIRGRFYEQYF	TRBV29-1	TRBJ2-7	.
CSASRSGGNQPQHF	TRBV20-1	TRBJ1-5	.
CASSLSISELYEQYF	TRBV18	TRBJ2-7	.
CSARASRESRTDTQYF	TRBV20-1	TRBJ2-3	.
CASRTADYEQYF	TRBV12-3/TRBV12-4	TRBJ2-7	.
CSVEDRGYEQYF	TRBV29-1	TRBJ2-7	many
CSAQRGASNQPQHF	TRBV20-1	TRBJ1-5	.
CATSITAGLLNEQFF	TRBV15	TRBJ2-1	many
CASSRSGGTGELFF	TRBV4-1	TRBJ2-2	few
CASSQSSTGELFF	TRBV3-1	TRBJ2-2	many
CASARPRIYNEQFF	TRBV6-2/TRBV6-3	TRBJ2-1	many
CASSLPRTTRTDTQYF	TRBV18	TRBJ2-3	many